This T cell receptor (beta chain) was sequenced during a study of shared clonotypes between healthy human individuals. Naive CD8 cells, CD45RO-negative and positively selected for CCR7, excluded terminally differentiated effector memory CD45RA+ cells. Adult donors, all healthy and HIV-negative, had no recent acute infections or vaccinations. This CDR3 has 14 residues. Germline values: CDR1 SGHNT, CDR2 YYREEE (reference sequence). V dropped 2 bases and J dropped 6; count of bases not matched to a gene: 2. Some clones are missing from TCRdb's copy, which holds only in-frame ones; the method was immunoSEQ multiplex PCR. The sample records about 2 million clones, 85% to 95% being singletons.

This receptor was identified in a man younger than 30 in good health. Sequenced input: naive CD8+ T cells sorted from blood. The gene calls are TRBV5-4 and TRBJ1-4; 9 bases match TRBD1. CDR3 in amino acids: CASSFTGGYEKLFF. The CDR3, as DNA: TGTGCCAGCAGCTTTACAGGGGGCTATGAAAAACTGTTTTTT.